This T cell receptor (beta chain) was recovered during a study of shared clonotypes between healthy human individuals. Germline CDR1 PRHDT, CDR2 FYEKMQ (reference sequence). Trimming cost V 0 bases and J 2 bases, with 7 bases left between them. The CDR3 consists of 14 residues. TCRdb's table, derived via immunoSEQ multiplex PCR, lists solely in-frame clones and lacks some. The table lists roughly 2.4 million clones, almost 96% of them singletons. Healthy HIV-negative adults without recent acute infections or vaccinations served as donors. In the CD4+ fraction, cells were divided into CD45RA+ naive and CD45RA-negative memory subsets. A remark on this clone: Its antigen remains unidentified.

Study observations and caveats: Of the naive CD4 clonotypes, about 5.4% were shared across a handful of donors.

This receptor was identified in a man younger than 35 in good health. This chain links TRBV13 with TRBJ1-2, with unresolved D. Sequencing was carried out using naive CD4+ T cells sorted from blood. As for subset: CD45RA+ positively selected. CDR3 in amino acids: CASSLGQPNYGYTF. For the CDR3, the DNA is TGTGCCAGCAGCTTAGGTCAGCCGAACTATGGCTACACCTTC.